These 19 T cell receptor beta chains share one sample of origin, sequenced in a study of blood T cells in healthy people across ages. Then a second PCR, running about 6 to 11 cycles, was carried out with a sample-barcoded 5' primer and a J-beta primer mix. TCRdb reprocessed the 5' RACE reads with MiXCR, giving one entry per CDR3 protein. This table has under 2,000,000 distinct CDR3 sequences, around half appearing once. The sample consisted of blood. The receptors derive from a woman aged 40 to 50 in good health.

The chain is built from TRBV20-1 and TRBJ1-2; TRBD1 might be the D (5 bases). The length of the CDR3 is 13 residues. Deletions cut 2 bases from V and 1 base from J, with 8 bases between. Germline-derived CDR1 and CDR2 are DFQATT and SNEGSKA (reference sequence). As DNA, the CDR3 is TGCAGTGCTAGACAGGGATTTAACTATGGCTACACCTTC. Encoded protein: CSARQGFNYGYTF.

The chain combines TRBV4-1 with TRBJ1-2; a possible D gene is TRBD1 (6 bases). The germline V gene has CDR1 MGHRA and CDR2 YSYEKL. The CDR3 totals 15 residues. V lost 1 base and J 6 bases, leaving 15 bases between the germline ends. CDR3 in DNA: TGCGCCAGCAGCCAAGGGCCTGACGGGGGCAATGGCTACACCTTC. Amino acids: CASSQGPDGGNGYTF.

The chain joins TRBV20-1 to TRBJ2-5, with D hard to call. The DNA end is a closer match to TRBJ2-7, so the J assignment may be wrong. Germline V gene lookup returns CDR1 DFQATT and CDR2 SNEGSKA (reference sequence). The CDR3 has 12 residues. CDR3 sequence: CSARGALGEQYF. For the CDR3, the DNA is TGCAGTGCTAGAGGGGCCCTTGGCGAGCAGTACTTC.

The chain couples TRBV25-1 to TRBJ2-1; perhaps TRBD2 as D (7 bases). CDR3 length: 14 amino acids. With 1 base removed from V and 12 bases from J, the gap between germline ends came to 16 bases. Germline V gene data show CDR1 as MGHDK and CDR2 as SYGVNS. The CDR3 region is CASSELGGPVGQFF. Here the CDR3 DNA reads TGTGCCAGCAGTGAATTGGGGGGGCCGGTGGGGCAGTTCTTC.

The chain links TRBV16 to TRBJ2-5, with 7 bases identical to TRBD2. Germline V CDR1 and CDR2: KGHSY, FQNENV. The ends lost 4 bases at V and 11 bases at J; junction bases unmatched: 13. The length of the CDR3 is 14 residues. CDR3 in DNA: TGTGCCAGCAGCCCCCACCGGGGGGTCAATGAGCAGTACTTC. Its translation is CASSPHRGVNEQYF. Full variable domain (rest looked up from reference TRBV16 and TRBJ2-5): GEEVAQTPKHLVRGEGQKAKLYCAPIKGHSYVFWYQQVLKNEFKFLISFQNENVFDETGMPKERFSAKCLPNSPCSLEIQATKLEDSAVYFCASSPHRGVNEQYFGPGTRLLVL.

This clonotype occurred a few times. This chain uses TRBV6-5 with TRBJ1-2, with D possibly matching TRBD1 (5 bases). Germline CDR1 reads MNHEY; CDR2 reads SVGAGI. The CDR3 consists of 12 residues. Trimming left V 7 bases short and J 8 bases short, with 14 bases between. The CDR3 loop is CASMAGEGGYTF. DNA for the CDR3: TGTGCCAGCATGGCTGGTGAGGGGGGCTACACCTTC.

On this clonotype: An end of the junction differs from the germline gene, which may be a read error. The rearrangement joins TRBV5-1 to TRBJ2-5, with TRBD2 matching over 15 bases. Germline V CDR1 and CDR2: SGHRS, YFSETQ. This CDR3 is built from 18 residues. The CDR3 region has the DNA TGCGCCGGCAGCTTTTGGACTAGCGGGGGGGTCACGTACAATGAGCAGTACTTC. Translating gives CAGSFWTSGGVTYNEQYF.

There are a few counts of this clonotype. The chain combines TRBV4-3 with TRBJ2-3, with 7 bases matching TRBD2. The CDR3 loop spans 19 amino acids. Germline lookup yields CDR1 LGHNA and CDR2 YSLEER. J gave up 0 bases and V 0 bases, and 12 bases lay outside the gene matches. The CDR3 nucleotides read TGCGCCAGCAGCCAAGATACGGTAGTGGGGGGGGACAGCACAGATACGCAGTATTTT. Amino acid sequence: CASSQDTVVGGDSTDTQYF.

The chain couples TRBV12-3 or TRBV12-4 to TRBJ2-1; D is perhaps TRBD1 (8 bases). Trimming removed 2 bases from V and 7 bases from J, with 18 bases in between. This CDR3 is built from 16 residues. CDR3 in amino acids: CASSLSLGQGGNEQFF. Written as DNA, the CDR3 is TGTGCCAGCAGTTTATCCCTCGGACAGGGAGGGAATGAGCAGTTCTTC.

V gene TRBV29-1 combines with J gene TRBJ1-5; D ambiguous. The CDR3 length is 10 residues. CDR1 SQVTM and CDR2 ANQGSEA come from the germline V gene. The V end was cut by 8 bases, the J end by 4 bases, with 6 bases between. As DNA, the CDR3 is TGCAGCCACCTTAATCAGCCCCAGCATTTT. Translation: CSHLNQPQHF.

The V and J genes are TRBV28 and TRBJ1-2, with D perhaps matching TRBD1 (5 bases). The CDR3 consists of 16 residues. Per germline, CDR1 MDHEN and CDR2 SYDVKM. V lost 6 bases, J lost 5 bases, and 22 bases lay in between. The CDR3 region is CASSAPGAPVGYGYTF. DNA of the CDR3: TGTGCCAGCAGCGCCCCTGGGGCACCAGTCGGGTATGGCTACACCTTC.

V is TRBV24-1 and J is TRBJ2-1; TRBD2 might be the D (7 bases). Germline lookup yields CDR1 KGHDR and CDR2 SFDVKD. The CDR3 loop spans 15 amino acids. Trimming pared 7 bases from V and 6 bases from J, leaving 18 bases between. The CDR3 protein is CATSTLGGGFNEQFF. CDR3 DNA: TGTGCCACCAGCACACTAGGGGGGGGCTTCAATGAGCAGTTCTTC.

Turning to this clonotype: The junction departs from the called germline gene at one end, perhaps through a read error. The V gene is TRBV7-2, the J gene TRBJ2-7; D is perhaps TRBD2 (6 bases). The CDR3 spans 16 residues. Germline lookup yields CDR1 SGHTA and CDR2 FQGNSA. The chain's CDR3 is CAGSLIPGTSTYEQYF. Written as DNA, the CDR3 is TGTGCCGGCAGCTTAATCCCTGGGACTTCAACTTACGAGCAGTACTTC. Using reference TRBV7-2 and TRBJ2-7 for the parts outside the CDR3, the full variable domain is GAGVSQSPSNKVTEKGKDVELRCDPISGHTALYWYRQSLGQGLEFLIYFQGNSAPDKSGLPSDRFSAERTGGSVSTLTIQRTQQEDSAVYLCAGSLIPGTSTYEQYFGPGTRLTVT.

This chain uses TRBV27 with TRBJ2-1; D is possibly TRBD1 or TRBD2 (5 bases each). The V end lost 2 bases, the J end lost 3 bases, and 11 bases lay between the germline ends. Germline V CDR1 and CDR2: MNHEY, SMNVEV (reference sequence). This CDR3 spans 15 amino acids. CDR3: CASSLEGNHYNEQFF. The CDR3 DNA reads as TGTGCCAGCAGTTTAGAGGGGAATCACTACAATGAGCAGTTCTTC.

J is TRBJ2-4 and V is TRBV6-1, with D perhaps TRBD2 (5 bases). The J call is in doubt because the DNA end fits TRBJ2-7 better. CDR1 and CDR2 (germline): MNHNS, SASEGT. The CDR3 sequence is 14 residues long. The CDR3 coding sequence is TGTGCCAGCAGGCCCAGAGGAGGACCCTACGAGCAGTACTTC. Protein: CASRPRGGPYEQYF.

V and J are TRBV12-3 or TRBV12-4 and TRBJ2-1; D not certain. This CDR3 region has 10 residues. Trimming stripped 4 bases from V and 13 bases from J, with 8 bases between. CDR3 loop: CASSSARQFF. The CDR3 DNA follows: TGTGCCAGCAGTTCGGCCAGACAGTTCTTC.

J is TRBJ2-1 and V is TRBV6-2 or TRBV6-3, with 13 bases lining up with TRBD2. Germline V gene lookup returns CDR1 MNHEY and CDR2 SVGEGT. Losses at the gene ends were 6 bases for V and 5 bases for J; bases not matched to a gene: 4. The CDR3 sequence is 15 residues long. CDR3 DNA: TGTGCCAGCAGGCAGACTAGCGGGGGGAACAATGAGCAGTTCTTC. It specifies CASRQTSGGNNEQFF.

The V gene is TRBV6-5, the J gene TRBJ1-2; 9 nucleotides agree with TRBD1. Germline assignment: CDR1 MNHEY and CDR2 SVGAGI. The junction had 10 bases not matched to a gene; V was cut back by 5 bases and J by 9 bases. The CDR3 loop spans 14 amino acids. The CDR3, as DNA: TGTGCCAGCAGTCAGACAGGGACAGGGTACAGCTACACCTTC. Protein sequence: CASSQTGTGYSYTF.

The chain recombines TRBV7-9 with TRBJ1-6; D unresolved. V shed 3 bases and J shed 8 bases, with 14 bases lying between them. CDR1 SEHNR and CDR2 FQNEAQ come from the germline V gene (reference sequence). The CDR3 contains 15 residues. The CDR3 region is CASSFRGSQDSPLHF. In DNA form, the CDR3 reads TGTGCCAGCAGCTTTCGAGGGAGTCAGGATTCACCCCTCCACTTT.